This TCR beta chain was identified during a study of blood T cell repertoires in COVID-19. Study context: Both acute and convalescent COVID-19 samples were obtained from the United States, Italy and Spain. Sample material is recorded as cDNA or gDNA derived from T cells, B-cell-depleted T cells, or PBMCs.

With V trimmed by 5 bases and J by 5 bases, 9 bases remained unmatched. Germline CDR1 is SGHTA and CDR2 is FQGNSA. This CDR3 comprises 15 residues. As processed by the authors: Amplifying reference gene primers gave estimates of nucleated cell counts. Assay used: immunoSEQ multiplex PCR; TCRdb lists only in-frame clones, some missing. The V and J calls and clone size were taken over from that table, and D and trimming were inferred from the DNA. The sample has 150,000 to 200,000 clones; around 84% are singletons. The V gene is TRBV7-2, the J gene TRBJ2-5; 9 bases are a match to TRBD2. The sequenced sample was peripheral blood. The receptor was isolated from a woman aged 80 or older with acute or convalescent COVID-19. The CDR3 reads CASSQEAGGHETQYF. The CDR3 DNA is TGTGCCAGCAGCCAAGAGGCGGGGGGGCATGAGACCCAGTACTTC.